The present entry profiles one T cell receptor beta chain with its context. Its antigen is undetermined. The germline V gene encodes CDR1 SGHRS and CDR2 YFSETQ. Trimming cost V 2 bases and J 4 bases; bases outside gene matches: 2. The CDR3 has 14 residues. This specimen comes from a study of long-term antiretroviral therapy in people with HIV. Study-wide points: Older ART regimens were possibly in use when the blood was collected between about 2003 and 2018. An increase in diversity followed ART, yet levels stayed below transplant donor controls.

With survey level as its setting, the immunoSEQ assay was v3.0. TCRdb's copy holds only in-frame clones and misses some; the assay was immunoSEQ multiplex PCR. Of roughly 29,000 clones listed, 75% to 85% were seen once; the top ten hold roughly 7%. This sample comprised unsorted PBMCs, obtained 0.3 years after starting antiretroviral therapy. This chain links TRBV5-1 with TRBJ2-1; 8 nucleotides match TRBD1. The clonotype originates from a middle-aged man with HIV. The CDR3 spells CASSFQGAYNEQFF. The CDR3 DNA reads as TGCGCCAGCAGCTTCCAGGGGGCTTACAATGAGCAGTTCTTC.